Each of the 32 T cell receptor beta chains below was sequenced from the same sample in a study of identical twins. TCRdb passed the 5' RACE reads through MiXCR, listing each CDR3 protein once. The sample lists a few hundred thousand distinct CDR3 sequences; 9.5% to 10% were seen once. These same data were also listed under a study on yellow fever vaccine responses in identical twins.

Sequencing input: PBMCs. These receptors came from a woman aged 18-35 years in good health.

This clonotype was counted many times. The gene calls are TRBV7-2 and TRBJ2-5; 11 bases are a match to TRBD1. From germline, CDR1 is SGHTA and CDR2 FQGNSA. V was pared by 4 bases and J by 7 bases, with 5 bases of the junction left unmatched. This CDR3 has 14 residues. As DNA, the CDR3 is TGTGCCAGCAGCTCCGGACAGGGGGCTTTGACCCAGTACTTC. This codes for CASSSGQGALTQYF.

This clonotype was detected a few times. V gene TRBV12-5 combines with J gene TRBJ2-1, with D perhaps TRBD1 (5 bases). The CDR3 sequence is 14 residues long. Germline V gene sequence: CDR1 LGHNT, CDR2 FRNRAP. The ends were cut back, 3 bases at V and 4 bases at J, with 10 bases in the middle. The CDR3 sequence: CASGLQTDYNEQFF. The DNA for the CDR3 is TGTGCTAGTGGTTTACAGACAGATTACAATGAGCAGTTCTTC.

The V call is TRBV10-3, the J call TRBJ2-2; D is undetermined. Germline values: CDR1 ENHRY, CDR2 SYGVKD. Between the trimmed V and J ends, which lost 0 bases and 5 bases, there was a span of 19 bases. The CDR3 runs 18 residues. Written as DNA, the CDR3 is TGTGCCATCAGTGAGTCGAGATCGACTGCGCGGAGTACCGGGGAGCTGTTTTTT. Translation gives CAISESRSTARSTGELFF.

This clonotype has more than one count but fewer than ten. V and J are TRBV12-5 and TRBJ2-7; D is ambiguous. CDR3 length: 11 residues. The V gene's germline CDR1 is LGHNT and CDR2 FRNRAP. V lost 5 bases to trimming and J lost 3 bases, with 5 bases between them. CDR3 DNA: TGTGCTAGTGGTATGGGCTACGAGCAGTACTTC. Translation gives CASGMGYEQYF.

This clonotype has more than one count but fewer than ten. The gene calls are TRBV24-1 and TRBJ2-2; TRBD2 is a possible D gene (5 bases). This CDR3 region has 17 residues. Germline CDR1 is KGHDR and CDR2 is SFDVKD. Trimming removed 0 bases at V and 2 bases at J, with 12 bases between. The CDR3 region is CATSDLGEGLNTGELFF. CDR3 bases: TGTGCCACCAGTGATTTGGGTGAGGGTCTCAACACCGGGGAGCTGTTTTTT.

This clonotype was seen ten or more times. The chain recombines TRBV29-1 with TRBJ2-1; D is unclear. CDR3 length: 13 residues. V lost 6 bases and J 0 bases, leaving 9 bases between the germline ends. Germline V gene lookup returns CDR1 SQVTM and CDR2 ANQGSEA. In DNA form, the CDR3 reads TGCAGCGTCGGTAAGGGCTCCTACAATGAGCAGTTCTTC. This translates into CSVGKGSYNEQFF.

This clonotype has only a few counts. CDR3 sequence (DNA): TGTGCCAGCAGCTTAGCCCCCAGGGCAGGGTCCACCCAAAACATTCAGTACTTC. Its protein product is CASSLAPRAGSTQNIQYF. The V and J genes are TRBV7-2 and TRBJ2-4; D is perhaps TRBD1 (5 bases). The length of the CDR3 is 18 residues. Germline values: CDR1 SGHTA, CDR2 FQGNSA. Trimming pared 0 bases from V and 5 bases from J, leaving 20 bases between. Supplemented by reference TRBV7-2 and TRBJ2-4, the full variable domain reads GAGVSQSPSNKVTEKGKDVELRCDPISGHTALYWYRQSLGQGLEFLIYFQGNSAPDKSGLPSDRFSAERTGGSVSTLTIQRTQQEDSAVYLCASSLAPRAGSTQNIQYFGAGTRLSVL.

This clonotype has ten or more counts. The chain uses TRBV5-6 and TRBJ2-3, with 7 bases fitting TRBD1. CDR3 length: 16 residues. V lost 0 bases to trimming and J lost 6 bases; unmatched junction nucleotides: 10. Germline CDR1 and CDR2: SGHDT and YYEEEE. CDR3 sequence reads: CASSLATGRRLDTQYF. The CDR3 DNA reads as TGTGCCAGCAGCTTGGCGACAGGGAGAAGATTGGATACGCAGTATTTT.

This clonotype was observed at least ten times. The chain links TRBV12-3 or TRBV12-4 to TRBJ2-1; 9 nucleotides align to TRBD1. The V gene end was trimmed by 3 bases and the J gene end by 2 bases; junction bases not matched to a gene: 5. The CDR3 totals 16 residues. The CDR3 DNA reads as TGTGCCAGCAGTTTTGGGGGACAGGGAACCTACAATGAGCAGTTCTTC. Translated: CASSFGGQGTYNEQFF.

This clonotype was counted ten times or more. The rearrangement joins TRBV12-3 or TRBV12-4 to TRBJ2-1, with a possible D match to TRBD2 (6 bases). Trimming stripped 3 bases from V and 2 bases from J, with 17 bases between. This CDR3 is built from 17 residues. The CDR3 loop is CASSFRNLERAYNEQFF. The CDR3 DNA follows: TGTGCCAGCAGTTTTCGAAACCTGGAGCGGGCCTACAATGAGCAGTTCTTC.

The CDR3 is CASSPVVAGGVTGELFF. The CDR3, as DNA: TGTGCCAGCAGCCCCGTCGTGGCGGGGGGAGTGACCGGGGAGCTGTTTTTT. This chain uses TRBV7-2 with TRBJ2-2; 8 nucleotides line up with TRBD2. Germline V gives CDR1 SGHTA, CDR2 FQGNSA. The V gene end was trimmed by 5 bases and the J gene end by 5 bases; junction bases not matched to a gene: 13. The CDR3 is 17 amino acids.

V and J are TRBV9 and TRBJ2-3; 12 positions match TRBD2. From germline, CDR1 is SGDLS and CDR2 YYNGEE. V shed 0 bases, J shed 6 bases, and the junction held 2 bases outside the gene matches. CDR3 length: 15 amino acids. CDR3 sequence (DNA): TGTGCCAGCAGCGTAGACCTAGCGGGGGGGGATACGCAGTATTTT. Protein product: CASSVDLAGGDTQYF.

The chain joins TRBV6-1 to TRBJ2-3; D is unclear. The ends were cut back, 6 bases at V and 2 bases at J, with 15 bases in the middle. CDR1 is MNHNS and CDR2 is SASEGT in the germline V gene. The CDR3 runs to 15 residues. The CDR3 protein is CASRPGSPNTDTQYF. For the CDR3, the DNA is TGTGCCAGCAGGCCCGGCTCACCAAACACAGATACGCAGTATTTT.

The V call is TRBV4-3, the J call TRBJ2-1, with D maybe TRBD2 (7 bases). V was clipped by 1 base and J by 10 bases, with 11 bases between them. Germline V lookup: CDR1 LGHNA, CDR2 YSLEER. The CDR3 spans 13 residues. CDR3 residues: CASSQAEGGEQFF. Here the CDR3 DNA reads TGCGCCAGCAGCCAAGCGGAGGGGGGGGAGCAGTTCTTC.

This clonotype has ten or more counts. This chain uses TRBV5-1 with TRBJ1-1, with TRBD1 identical over 7 bases. Germline trimming cut 4 bases from V and 6 bases from J; bases unmatched to any gene: 6. From germline, CDR1 is SGHRS and CDR2 YFSETQ. The CDR3 covers 13 residues. CDR3 loop: CASSLEQGSEAFF. DNA of the CDR3: TGCGCCAGCAGCCTGGAACAGGGGTCTGAAGCTTTCTTT.

V gene TRBV28 combines with J gene TRBJ1-2; 7 nucleotides align to TRBD1. Per germline, CDR1 MDHEN and CDR2 SYDVKM. The CDR3 sequence is 14 residues long. V lost 6 bases, J lost 6 bases, and 10 bases stayed unmatched. DNA for the CDR3: TGTGCCAGCAGATACACGGGAGGGGGCGATGGCTACACCTTC. This codes for CASRYTGGGDGYTF.

V is TRBV28 and J is TRBJ2-1; D not certain. This CDR3 is 14 amino acids long. Looked up from germline, CDR1 is MDHEN and CDR2 is SYDVKM. The V end lost 4 bases, the J end lost 1 base, and 8 bases lay between the germline ends. The CDR3 DNA reads TGTGCCAGCAGTTGGACGTTGTCCTACAATGAGCAGTTCTTC. Residues: CASSWTLSYNEQFF.

This clonotype has a count of ten or more. The chain carries TRBV7-9 and TRBJ2-1; D is undetermined. Between the trimmed V and J ends, which lost 6 bases and 5 bases, there was a span of 11 bases. The CDR3 has 13 residues. CDR1 is SEHNR and CDR2 is FQNEAQ in the germline V gene (reference sequence). In DNA, the CDR3 is TGTGCCAGCAGGCCGGACGGAAACAATGAGCAGTTCTTC. Its protein product is CASRPDGNNEQFF.

The chain joins TRBV4-3 to TRBJ2-3, with D perhaps matching TRBD1 or TRBD2 (8 bases each). The CDR3 length is 16 residues. V was clipped by 2 bases and J by 5 bases, with 17 bases between them. CDR1 LGHNA and CDR2 YSLEER come from the germline V gene. CDR3: CASSQRVSGTGDTQYF. The CDR3 DNA sequence: TGCGCCAGCAGCCAAAGGGTTAGCGGGACAGGAGATACGCAGTATTTT.

There are many counts of this clonotype. V and J are TRBV10-3 and TRBJ2-5; tentatively, D is TRBD1 (6 bases). Germline V gene data show CDR1 as ENHRY and CDR2 as SYGVKD. The CDR3 consists of 15 residues. Deletions cut 2 bases from V and 5 bases from J, with 15 bases between. The CDR3 spells CAISETTGQLETQYF. The CDR3 coding sequence is TGTGCCATCAGTGAGACTACCGGACAGTTGGAGACCCAGTACTTC.

The gene calls are TRBV2 and TRBJ2-3, with TRBD2 matching 14 bases. This CDR3 spans 17 amino acids. Germline CDR1 reads SNHLY; CDR2 reads FYNNEI. The junction had 5 bases not matched to a gene; V was cut back by 6 bases and J by 0 bases. The CDR3 bases are TGTGCCAGCAGGGGGGGGACTAGCGGGGGAAGCACAGATACGCAGTATTTT. This gives the protein CASRGGTSGGSTDTQYF.

The chain joins TRBV12-3 or TRBV12-4 to TRBJ2-3, with D unclear. V was shortened by 1 base and J by 0 bases, with 8 bases between the two germline ends. The length of the CDR3 is 15 residues. DNA for the CDR3: TGTGCCAGCAGTTTAGGGGGTTTTAGCACAGATACGCAGTATTTT. It yields the protein CASSLGGFSTDTQYF.

This chain joins TRBV11-2 and TRBJ2-6, with unresolved D. V shed 0 bases and J shed 12 bases, with 3 bases lying between them. This CDR3 is 11 amino acids long. Germline CDR1 is SGHAT and CDR2 is FQNNGV. The DNA of the CDR3 is TGTGCCAGCAGCTTAGACCCCGTCCTGACTTTC. This encodes CASSLDPVLTF.

The chain couples TRBV2 to TRBJ2-5; 7 nucleotides agree with TRBD2. Germline V gives CDR1 SNHLY, CDR2 FYNNEI. J gave up 5 bases and V 1 base, and 4 bases lay outside the gene matches. This CDR3 comprises 14 residues. CDR3 nucleotides: TGTGCCAGCAGTGAAGGGCAGGGAGGGGAGACCCAGTACTTC. Translation gives CASSEGQGGETQYF.

This clonotype appeared many times. This chain links TRBV6-1 with TRBJ2-4, with D perhaps being TRBD1 or TRBD2 (5 bases each). Germline lookup yields CDR1 MNHNS and CDR2 SASEGT. The CDR3 sequence is 14 residues long. V was clipped by 10 bases and J by 7 bases, with 20 bases between them. CDR3 in amino acids: CATTGTADRNIQYF. For the CDR3, the DNA is TGTGCCACGACGGGGACCGCAGATAGGAACATTCAGTACTTC.

The table lists this clonotype with a few counts. The V gene is TRBV7-9, the J gene TRBJ2-5, with 9 bases identical to TRBD1. Per germline, CDR1 SEHNR and CDR2 FQNEAQ (reference sequence). The ends lost 1 base at V and 3 bases at J; junction bases unmatched: 3. The CDR3 runs to 15 residues. The CDR3 loop reads CASSLGQGVKETQYF. The CDR3 coding sequence is TGTGCCAGCAGCTTAGGACAGGGGGTAAAAGAGACCCAGTACTTC.

CDR3 residues: CASSPLRDRGETQYF. CDR3 coding DNA: TGCGCCAGCAGCCCGCTCCGGGACAGGGGAGAGACCCAGTACTTC. The chain couples TRBV4-3 to TRBJ2-5; 10 positions match TRBD1. V shed 4 bases, J shed 4 bases, and the junction held 6 bases outside the gene matches. The CDR3 contains 15 residues. Germline CDR1 and CDR2: LGHNA and YSLEER.

The table lists this clonotype with a few counts. The chain employs TRBV20-1 and TRBJ2-1; TRBD2 matches at 7 bases. This CDR3 spans 15 amino acids. Trimming took 0 bases from V and 6 from J; bases not matched to a gene: 8. The germline gives CDR1 DFQATT, CDR2 SNEGSKA (reference sequence). The CDR3 sequence is CSARDPRGLSNEQFF. The CDR3 bases are TGCAGTGCTAGAGATCCGCGGGGACTAAGCAATGAGCAGTTCTTC.

This chain joins TRBV4-2 and TRBJ1-1, with TRBD1 as a possible D gene (5 bases). The ends were cut back, 2 bases at V and 7 bases at J, with 14 bases in the middle. Germline values: CDR1 LGHNA, CDR2 YNFKEQ. CDR3 length: 14 amino acids. Written as DNA, the CDR3 is TGTGCCAGCAGCCAACTAGGGACCTACAGTGAAGCTTTCTTT. It yields the protein CASSQLGTYSEAFF.

This rearrangement joins TRBV15 to TRBJ2-3; tentative D call: TRBD2 (6 bases). This CDR3 has 16 residues. Trimming removed 0 bases at V and 3 bases at J, with 13 bases between. Germline V lookup: CDR1 LNHNV, CDR2 YYDKDF (reference sequence). CDR3 coding DNA: TGTGCCACCAGCAGAGATGGCCGGGGGATTACAGATACGCAGTATTTT. This translates into CATSRDGRGITDTQYF.

CDR3 bases: TGTGCCAGCAGCCGGACAGGGGGCATCGGAAACACCATATATTTT. This translates into CASSRTGGIGNTIYF. V and J are TRBV7-2 and TRBJ1-3; 11 bases agree with TRBD1. CDR3 length: 15 residues. The V gene end was trimmed by 5 bases and the J gene end by 4 bases; junction bases not matched to a gene: 4. Looked up from germline, CDR1 is SGHTA and CDR2 is FQGNSA.

This clonotype was recorded at least ten times. The chain is built from TRBV20-1 and TRBJ2-1; D is unclear. V was pared by 6 bases and J by 4 bases, with 13 bases between. Germline loops: CDR1 DFQATT, CDR2 SNEGSKA (reference sequence). The CDR3 has 13 amino acids. CDR3 sequence (DNA): TGCAGTGCGAACGGACGGAATTACAATGAGCAGTTCTTC. It encodes CSANGRNYNEQFF.